A single TCR beta chain is shown here with its context. This table comes from immunoSEQ multiplex PCR, and its TCRdb copy is limited to in-frame clones, with some not included. Here the sample spans roughly 77,000 clones, 84% being singletons. This sample is part of a study of PD-L1 blockade in urothelial cancer. Time point described: pretreatment peripheral blood. Germline V gene data show CDR1 as KGHSH and CDR2 as LQKENI. V was pared by 0 bases and J by 5 bases, with 5 bases of the junction left unmatched. The CDR3 is 16 residues long. The starting material was PBMCs, obtained around atezolizumab (anti-PD-L1) treatment. The TCR originated in a woman in her 70s with urothelial cancer. The chain employs TRBV18 and TRBJ2-3; 10 nucleotides align to TRBD1. CDR3 sequence reads: CASSPPGQGPKDTQYF. Here the CDR3 DNA reads TGTGCCAGCTCACCACCGGGACAGGGGCCAAAAGATACGCAGTATTTT.